This T cell receptor beta chain was identified in a study of shared clonotypes between healthy human individuals. This clone was counted many times. In the same sample, other DNA sequences code for this CDR3. The test was conducted at deep level. The assay was immunoSEQ multiplex PCR, and TCRdb's table has in-frame clones only and misses some. The sample shows more than 900,000 clones, approximately 80% of them seen only once. The CDR3 has 14 residues. Germline CDR1 SQVTM, CDR2 ANQGSEA. J lost 6 bases, V lost 7 bases, and 12 bases had no gene match. This sequence joins TRBV29-1 and TRBJ2-1; 7 nucleotides line up with TRBD2. The sequence derives from a young man in good health. Some clones in this sample may be carry-over from other donors' samples. Sequenced sample: memory CD4+ T cells from PBMCs. Specified subset: CD45RA-negative fraction. CDR3 amino acids: CSARPGGSSNEQFF. CDR3 nucleotide sequence: TGCAGCGCCCGACCTGGCGGGAGTTCCAATGAGCAGTTCTTC.